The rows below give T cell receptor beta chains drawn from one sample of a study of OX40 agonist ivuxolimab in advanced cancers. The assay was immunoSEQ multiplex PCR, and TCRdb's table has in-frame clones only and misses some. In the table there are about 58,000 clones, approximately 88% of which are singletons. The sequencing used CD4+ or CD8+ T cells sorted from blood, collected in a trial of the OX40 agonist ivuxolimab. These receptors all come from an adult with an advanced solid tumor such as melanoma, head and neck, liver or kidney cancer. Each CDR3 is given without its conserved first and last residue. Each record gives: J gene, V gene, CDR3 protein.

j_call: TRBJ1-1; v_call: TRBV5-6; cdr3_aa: ASSLYRNTEAF
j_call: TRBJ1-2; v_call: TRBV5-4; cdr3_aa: ASSLVNLGAAHYT
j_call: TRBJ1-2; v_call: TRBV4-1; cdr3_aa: ASSQTGFYGYT
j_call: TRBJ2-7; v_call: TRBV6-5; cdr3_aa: ASRTGFGGGYEQY
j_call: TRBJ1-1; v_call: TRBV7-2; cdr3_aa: ASSLVGLGTEAF
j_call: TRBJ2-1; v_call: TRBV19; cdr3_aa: ASSTLAGGGNEQF
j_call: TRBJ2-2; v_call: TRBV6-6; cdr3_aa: ASSYAGQRTGELF
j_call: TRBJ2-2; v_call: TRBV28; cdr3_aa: ASNGRGAGVNTGELF
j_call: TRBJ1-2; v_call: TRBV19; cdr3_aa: ASTNRDRGLSSGYT
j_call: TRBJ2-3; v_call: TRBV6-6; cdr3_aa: ATTRTSGTSDTQY
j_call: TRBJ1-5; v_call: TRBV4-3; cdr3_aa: ASSQQENQPQH
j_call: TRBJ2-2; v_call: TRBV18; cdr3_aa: ASSPQETGNTGELF
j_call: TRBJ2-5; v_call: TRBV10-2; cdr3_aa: ASRGASGMYQETQY
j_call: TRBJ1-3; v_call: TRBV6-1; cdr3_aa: ASSDFSGPGGNTIY
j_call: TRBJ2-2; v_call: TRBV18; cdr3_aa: ASSPPQTTGELF
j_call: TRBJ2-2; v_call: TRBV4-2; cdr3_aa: ASSLHEGGSWTGELF
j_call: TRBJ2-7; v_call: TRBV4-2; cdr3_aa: ASSRQSEGGEQY
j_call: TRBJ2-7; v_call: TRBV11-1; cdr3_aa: ASSKNRLSYEQY
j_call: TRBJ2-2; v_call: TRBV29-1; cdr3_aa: SVEWQRNTGELF
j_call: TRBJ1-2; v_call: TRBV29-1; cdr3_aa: SVGEGADLVGYT
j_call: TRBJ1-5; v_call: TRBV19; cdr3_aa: ASSFIPGQPQH
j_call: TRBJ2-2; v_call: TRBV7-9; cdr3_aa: ASSPRLAGVSTYTGELF
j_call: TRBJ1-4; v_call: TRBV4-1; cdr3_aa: ASSQDHRGREKLF
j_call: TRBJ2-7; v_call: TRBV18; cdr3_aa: ASSPRAGPMDEQY
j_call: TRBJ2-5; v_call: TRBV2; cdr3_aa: ASSEGRETQY
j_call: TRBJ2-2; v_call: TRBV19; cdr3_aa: ASSETSGRLF
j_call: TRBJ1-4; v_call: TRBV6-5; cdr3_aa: ASSPRTGSGEKLF
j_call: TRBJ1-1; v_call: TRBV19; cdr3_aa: ASSVSAQGGEAF
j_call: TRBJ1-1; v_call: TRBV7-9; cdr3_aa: ASSLLGHGNTEAF
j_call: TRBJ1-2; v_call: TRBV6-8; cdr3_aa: ASSRDSFYGYT
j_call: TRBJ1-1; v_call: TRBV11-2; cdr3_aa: ASSSVRDGAEAF
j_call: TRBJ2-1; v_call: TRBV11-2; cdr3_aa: ASRSISGRANNEQF
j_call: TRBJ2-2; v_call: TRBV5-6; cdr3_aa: ASSLRGELF
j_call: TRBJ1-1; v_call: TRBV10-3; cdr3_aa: AISEPGQGAGGAEAF
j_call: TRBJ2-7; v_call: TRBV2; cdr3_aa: ASTLRLYEQY
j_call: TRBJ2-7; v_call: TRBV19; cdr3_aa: ASSMFGDSGIYEQY
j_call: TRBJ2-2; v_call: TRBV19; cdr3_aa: ASRDRGKNTGELF
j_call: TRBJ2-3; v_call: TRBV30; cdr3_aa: AWSLGLALSDTQY
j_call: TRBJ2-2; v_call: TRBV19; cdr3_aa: ASSIGGGAGELF
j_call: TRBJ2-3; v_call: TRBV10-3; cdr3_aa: AISESRGRASTDTQY
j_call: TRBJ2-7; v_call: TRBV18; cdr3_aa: ASSPQGASYEQY
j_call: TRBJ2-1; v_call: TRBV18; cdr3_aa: ASSLGLAGENEQF
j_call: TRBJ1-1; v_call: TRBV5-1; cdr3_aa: ASSSQYSSQEAF
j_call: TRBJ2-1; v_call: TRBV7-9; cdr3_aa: ASSPDRYSYNEQF
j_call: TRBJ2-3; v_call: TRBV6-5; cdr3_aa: ASSYQPSLDTQY